This TCR beta chain was retrieved from a study of shared T cell receptors in the human thymus. Sequencing used immunoSEQ multiplex PCR; TCRdb keeps in-frame clones, though not all of them. This table has some 700,000 clones, around nine tenths appearing once. V lost 6 bases to trimming and J lost 4 bases; unmatched junction nucleotides: 13. CDR3 length: 16 amino acids. CDR1 GTSNPN and CDR2 SVGIG come from the germline V gene (reference sequence). These records were also assigned to another study, of human thymus T cells. This second study says: Resections obtained during corrective heart surgery supplied the thymus tissue. Thymic and blood repertoires showed apparently biased V and J gene usage. Among unrelated individuals, related research reported thymic repertoires that overlapped highly.

The chain links TRBV30 to TRBJ2-5; 11 bases fit TRBD2. The sequence was collected from a boy younger than two with a congenital heart defect. Sequences were obtained from thymocytes. The CDR3 loop reads CACQGLAGPLSETQYF. CDR3 sequence (DNA): TGTGCCTGCCAAGGACTAGCGGGTCCGTTGTCAGAGACCCAGTACTTC.